This is a list of T cell receptor beta chains from one sample in a study of long-term antiretroviral therapy in people with HIV. The method was immunoSEQ multiplex PCR; TCRdb's version includes in-frame clones alone and lacks a portion of them. This sample has tens of thousands of clones, with approximately 82% found just once. The material was unsorted PBMCs, obtained 3 years after starting antiretroviral therapy. Receptor source: a man aged 50 to 59 with HIV. CDR3s include the opening cysteine and the closing phenylalanine or tryptophan. A D gene is named only where the DNA matches it firmly. Clone size is given for some rows only: seen once, a few or many times, or a class if the clone is expanded.

d_gene: -; abundance: -; j_gene: TRBJ2-7; len: 17; v_gene: TRBV28; CDR3aa: CASSLPPGLALKNEQYF; CDR3nt: TGTGCCAGCAGTTTACCCCCAGGACTGGCATTGAAAAACGAGCAGTACTTC
d_gene: -; abundance: -; j_gene: TRBJ2-4; len: 13; v_gene: TRBV6-6; CDR3aa: CASTKDGENIQYF; CDR3nt: TGTGCCAGCACCAAGGACGGTGAAAACATTCAGTACTTC
d_gene: -; abundance: -; j_gene: TRBJ1-1; len: 11; v_gene: TRBV11-2; CDR3aa: CASNHNTEAFF; CDR3nt: TGTGCCAGCAACCACAACACTGAAGCTTTCTTT
d_gene: -; abundance: -; j_gene: TRBJ1-3; len: 13; v_gene: TRBV19; CDR3aa: CASSTGRGNTIYF; CDR3nt: TGTGCCAGTTCAACAGGACGAGGAAACACCATATATTTT
d_gene: -; abundance: -; j_gene: TRBJ1-3; len: 13; v_gene: TRBV2; CDR3aa: CASTVISGNTIYF; CDR3nt: TGTGCCAGCACGGTAATCTCTGGAAACACCATATATTTT
d_gene: -; abundance: once; j_gene: TRBJ1-5; len: 13; v_gene: TRBV27; CDR3aa: CASSLWSNQPQHF; CDR3nt: TGTGCCAGCAGTTTATGGAGCAATCAGCCCCAGCATTTT
d_gene: TRBD1; abundance: -; j_gene: TRBJ1-5; len: 16; v_gene: TRBV28; CDR3aa: CASGTGGASSNQPQHF; CDR3nt: TGTGCCAGCGGGACAGGGGGCGCGTCTAGCAATCAGCCCCAGCATTTT
d_gene: TRBD2; abundance: -; j_gene: TRBJ2-4; len: 16; v_gene: TRBV4-1; CDR3aa: CASSKTSGGTKNIQYF; CDR3nt: TGCGCCAGCAGCAAGACTAGCGGGGGAACCAAAAACATTCAGTACTTC
d_gene: -; abundance: -; j_gene: TRBJ1-1; len: 12; v_gene: TRBV28; CDR3aa: CASSFFGREAFF; CDR3nt: TGTGCCAGCAGTTTTTTCGGCAGGGAAGCTTTCTTT
d_gene: TRBD2; abundance: once; j_gene: TRBJ2-3; len: 16; v_gene: TRBV4-3; CDR3aa: CASSQDAGGDTDTQYF; CDR3nt: TGCGCCAGCAGCCAAGACGCGGGGGGGGACACAGATACGCAGTATTTT